The sequence of this TCR beta chain was determined in a study of control samples from healthy donors and cancer patients (TCRdb year 2020). Deletion took 7 bases off V and 0 bases off J, with a span of 14 bases between the germline ends. From its cysteine to its phenylalanine, the CDR3 spans 15 amino acids. Of all the DNA, just the CDR3 is kept, 45 bases in frame from base 1. CDR1 SGHRS and CDR2 YFSETQ were looked up in the germline V gene. A remark on this clone: No cognate antigen has been identified for it. Qualities for individual bases were not recorded, and no much larger clone is one base off.

The receptor library was made with the immunoSEQ multiplex PCR assay. TCRdb stores this immuneACCESS table with in-frame sequences only. Part of the clones is absent; in the studies checked, under half of the shortfall reflects unresolved V genes, and no reason is known for the rest. This sample lists some 89,000 clones; around nine tenths were detected once. The top ten clones comprise 20% to 25% of the sample. Sequencing was carried out using blood. The sequence was obtained from a man between 25 and 39 years old in good health. This sequence uses TRBV5-1 and TRBJ1-3; D gene: possibly TRBD1, on 5 matching bases. The DNA sequence is TGCGCCAGCGGTCGGGGGGAGACCTCTGGAAACACCATATATTTT. Its translation is CASGRGETSGNTIYF. When the CDR3 is completed using the reference TRBV5-1 and TRBJ1-3 genes on either side, the full variable domain is KAGVTQTPRYLIKTRGQQVTLSCSPISGHRSVSWYQQTPGQGLQFLFEYFSETQRNKGNFPGRFSGRQFSNSRSEMNVSTLELGDSALYLCASGRGETSGNTIYFGEGSWLTVV.